This T cell receptor beta chain was documented in a study of blood T cells in healthy people across ages. There are 14 residues in the CDR3. Per the germline V gene, CDR1 is SQVTM and CDR2 is ANQGSEA. Trimming pared 4 bases from V and 8 bases from J, leaving 18 bases between. Study-wide findings and caveats: Expanded clonotype changes were possibly confounded by unknown donor CMV status.

Worth noting for this clonotype: Its antigen is currently unknown.

There were at least 5.5 micrograms of total RNA extracted from every sample. For the second PCR, which ran for about 7 to 12 cycles, a sample-barcoded 5' primer and a J-beta primer mix were used. Tags on each cDNA molecule came from a template-switch adaptor with 12 random nucleotides. Each CDR3 protein is one row after TCRdb ran MiXCR on the 5' RACE reads. This table holds fewer than 1,200,000 distinct CDR3 sequences, about 23% found once. These same data were also listed under a study on T cells of mothers and their children.

This TCR derives from a girl aged 2 to 9 in good health. V gene TRBV29-1 combines with J gene TRBJ2-1; possibly TRBD2 for D (7 bases). The sample comprised blood. The chain's CDR3 is CSVAGGRGGDEQFF. Written as DNA, the CDR3 is TGCAGCGTTGCGGGAGGCAGGGGCGGCGATGAGCAGTTCTTC.